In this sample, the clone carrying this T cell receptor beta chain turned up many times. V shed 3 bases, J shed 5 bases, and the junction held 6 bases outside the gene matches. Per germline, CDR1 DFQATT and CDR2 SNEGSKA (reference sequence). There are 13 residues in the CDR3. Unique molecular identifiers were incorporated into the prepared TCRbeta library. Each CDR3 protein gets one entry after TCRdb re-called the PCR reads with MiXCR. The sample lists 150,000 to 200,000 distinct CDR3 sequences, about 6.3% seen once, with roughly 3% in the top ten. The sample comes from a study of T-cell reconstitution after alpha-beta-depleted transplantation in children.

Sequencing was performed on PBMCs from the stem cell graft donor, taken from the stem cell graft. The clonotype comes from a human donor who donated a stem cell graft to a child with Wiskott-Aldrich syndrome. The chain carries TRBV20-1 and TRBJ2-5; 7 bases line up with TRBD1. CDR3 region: CSASRQGRETQYF. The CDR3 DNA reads TGCAGTGCTAGCCGACAGGGTCGGGAGACCCAGTACTTC.